The 22 T cell receptor beta chains listed next were all sequenced from one sample in a study of blood T cell repertoires in COVID-19. The repertoire was sequenced with immunoSEQ multiplex PCR; TCRdb's copy has only in-frame clones and lacks some. Found here are fewer than 300,000 clones, 88% of them singletons; the top ten hold more than 7.5%. Sequencing was done on a sample of peripheral blood. The receptors were sampled from a man younger than 35 with active or convalescent COVID-19.

The V and J genes are TRBV11-2 and TRBJ1-1; D gene ambiguous. Germline values: CDR1 SGHAT, CDR2 FQNNGV. V lost 3 bases to trimming and J lost 2 bases, with 10 bases between them. The CDR3 is 14 residues long. As DNA, the CDR3 is TGTGCCAGCAGCTTCAGCGCCACTAACACTGAAGCTTTCTTT. It is translated as CASSFSATNTEAFF. Based on the CDR3 plus reference TRBV11-2 and TRBJ1-1, the full variable domain is EAGVAQSPRYKIIEKRQSVAFWCNPISGHATLYWYQQILGQGPKLLIQFQNNGVVDDSQLPKDRFSAERLKGVDSTLKIQPAKLEDSAVYLCASSFSATNTEAFFGQGTRLTVV.

The chain recombines TRBV4-2 with TRBJ2-1; D is ambiguous. The V end was cut by 0 bases, the J end by 7 bases, with 4 bases between. Germline V gene lookup returns CDR1 LGHNA and CDR2 YNFKEQ. The CDR3 runs 12 residues. The CDR3 is CASSQESNEQFF. The CDR3 DNA reads TGTGCCAGCAGCCAAGAATCAAATGAGCAGTTCTTC.

The V call is TRBV9, the J call TRBJ1-2; D is unresolved. From germline, CDR1 is SGDLS and CDR2 YYNGEE. CDR3 length equals 15 residues. V lost 0 bases, J lost 2 bases, and 11 bases lay in between. In DNA, the CDR3 is TGTGCCAGCAGCGTAGGTCTAGGTGGCAACTATGGCTACACCTTC. Translated, it gives CASSVGLGGNYGYTF.

This chain connects TRBV7-7 to TRBJ1-3; D might be TRBD1 (5 bases). V lost 3 bases to trimming and J lost 4 bases, with 7 bases between them. Germline CDR1 reads SSHAT; CDR2 reads FNYEAQ (reference sequence). The CDR3 length is 13 residues. CDR3 nucleotide sequence: TGTGCCAGCAGCTTGACAGAAGGAAACACCATATATTTT. This translates into CASSLTEGNTIYF.

On this clone: The junction does not match germline at one end; this may be a read error. Other nucleotide sequences in the sample specify the same CDR3. This chain connects TRBV6-4 to TRBJ1-6; D is unclear. CDR3 length equals 13 residues. Per the germline V gene, CDR1 is MRHNA and CDR2 is SNTAGT. The CDR3 DNA is TGTGCCAGCAGCCGAGACTATGGTTCACCCCTTCACTTT. Translated: CASSRDYGSPLHF.

V and J are TRBV5-6 and TRBJ1-3; D gene ambiguous. The germline CDR1 and CDR2 sequences are SGHDT and YYEEEE. This CDR3 spans 15 amino acids. V gave up 2 bases and J gave up 4 bases, with 13 bases separating them. The CDR3 DNA is TGTGCCAGCAGCTTCTACGGGGTGGTAGGAAACACCATATATTTT. Protein product: CASSFYGVVGNTIYF.

V and J are TRBV7-2 and TRBJ1-3; a possible D gene is TRBD1 (5 bases). CDR3 length: 17 amino acids. Germline CDR1 SGHTA, CDR2 FQGNSA. Trimming stripped 0 bases from V and 3 bases from J, with 15 bases between. The chain's CDR3 is CASSLALAGKGGNTIYF. The CDR3 region has the DNA TGTGCCAGCAGCTTAGCGTTGGCAGGGAAAGGTGGAAACACCATATATTTT. Based on the CDR3 plus reference TRBV7-2 and TRBJ1-3, the full variable domain is GAGVSQSPSNKVTEKGKDVELRCDPISGHTALYWYRQSLGQGLEFLIYFQGNSAPDKSGLPSDRFSAERTGGSVSTLTIQRTQQEDSAVYLCASSLALAGKGGNTIYFGEGSWLTVV.

The V and J genes are TRBV29-1 and TRBJ1-2; the match to TRBD1 covers 11 bases. V was pared by 6 bases and J by 4 bases, with 7 bases of the junction left unmatched. Germline V gene lookup returns CDR1 SQVTM and CDR2 ANQGSEA. This CDR3 has 14 residues. CDR3 sequence: CSVPGTGGSYGYTF. The DNA of the CDR3 is TGCAGCGTGCCCGGGACAGGGGGAAGCTATGGCTACACCTTC.

V usage is TRBV4-1 and J usage is TRBJ2-5; the match to TRBD2 covers 9 bases. Germline CDR1 reads MGHRA; CDR2 reads YSYEKL. The length of the CDR3 is 15 residues. V lost 2 bases to trimming and J lost 1 base; unmatched junction nucleotides: 2. In DNA, the CDR3 is TGCGCCAGCAGCCAAAGCGGGGGGTCCCAAGAGACCCAGTACTTC. Its translation is CASSQSGGSQETQYF.

The V gene is TRBV19, the J gene TRBJ1-4, with TRBD1 identical over 11 bases. Germline-derived CDR1 and CDR2 are LNHDA and SQIVND (reference sequence). CDR3 length: 15 amino acids. Trimming took 1 base from V and 9 from J; bases not matched to a gene: 4. The CDR3 DNA sequence: TGTGCCAGTAGTATAGTCGGGACAGGGGGGAAAAAACTGTTTTTT. It is translated as CASSIVGTGGKKLFF.

The V gene is TRBV15, the J gene TRBJ2-5; 8 nucleotides line up with TRBD1. V trimming: 2 bases; J trimming: 5 bases; junction bases outside the gene matches: 7. The CDR3 sequence is 15 residues long. Looked up from germline, CDR1 is LNHNV and CDR2 is YYDKDF (reference sequence). The CDR3 region has the DNA TGTGCCACCAGCAGATCGGGACAGGATGGGGAGACCCAGTACTTC. Translating it yields CATSRSGQDGETQYF.

The chain has TRBV6-5 and TRBJ1-3; 7 nucleotides line up with TRBD1. Germline trimming cut 2 bases from V and 1 base from J; bases unmatched to any gene: 5. This CDR3 has 16 amino acids. In germline, CDR1 is MNHEY, CDR2 SVGAGI. The CDR3 loop reads CASSYAQGVSGNTIYF. DNA for the CDR3: TGTGCCAGCAGTTACGCCCAGGGGGTATCTGGAAACACCATATATTTT.

V and J are TRBV19 and TRBJ1-1; D is ambiguous. The CDR3 is made up of 12 amino acids. Germline-derived CDR1 and CDR2 are LNHDA and SQIVND (reference sequence). The V end lost 4 bases, the J end lost 5 bases, and 8 bases lay between the germline ends. CDR3 in DNA: TGTGCCAGTAGTACCGGGGTGACTGAAGCTTTCTTT. Translated, it gives CASSTGVTEAFF.

This clone was seen a few times. V is TRBV10-3 and J is TRBJ1-2, with TRBD1 identical over 7 bases. The CDR3 runs 18 residues. The trim removed 4 bases at V and 3 bases at J, leaving 17 bases unmatched. CDR1 and CDR2 (germline): ENHRY, SYGVKD. Written as DNA, the CDR3 is TGTGCCATCAGTGCGGCACGACAGGGCGAGGGGAGTCACTATGGCTACACCTTC. It specifies CAISAARQGEGSHYGYTF.

The V and J genes are TRBV7-2 and TRBJ1-4; the D is unclear. The V gene lost 1 base and the J gene lost 5 bases, with 14 bases spanning the gap. The CDR3 runs to 16 residues. The germline CDR1 and CDR2 sequences are SGHTA and FQGNSA. CDR3 amino acids: CASSLGGAKANEKLFF. The CDR3, as DNA: TGTGCCAGCAGCTTAGGCGGAGCCAAGGCAAATGAAAAACTGTTTTTT.

The chain links TRBV5-1 to TRBJ1-1; 7 bases match TRBD1. V shed 1 base and J 1 base; nucleotides not matched to a gene: 1. The CDR3 has 14 residues. CDR1 and CDR2 (germline): SGHRS, YFSETQ. The CDR3 region has the DNA TGCGCCAGCAGCTTGAACAGGGGGAACACTGAAGCTTTCTTT. Protein sequence: CASSLNRGNTEAFF.

The rearrangement links TRBV9 to TRBJ1-4; the match to TRBD1 covers 8 bases. Trimming took 4 bases from V and 4 from J; bases not matched to a gene: 15. Germline V gene data show CDR1 as SGDLS and CDR2 as YYNGEE. The CDR3 contains 18 residues. The CDR3 is CASSPPLGGQEVNEKLFF. CDR3 DNA: TGTGCCAGCAGCCCCCCCCTCGGGGGACAGGAGGTTAATGAAAAACTGTTTTTT.

J is TRBJ2-1 and V is TRBV10-3; D is ambiguous. The CDR3 loop spans 14 amino acids. Trimming took 4 bases from V and 8 from J, leaving 15 bases between them. Germline CDR1 ENHRY, CDR2 SYGVKD. The CDR3 protein is CAISVSPQLYEQFF. The CDR3 bases are TGTGCCATCAGTGTTAGTCCTCAACTCTATGAGCAGTTCTTC.

This clone has only one observation. V and J are TRBV18 and TRBJ1-5, with D unclear. V shed 4 bases and J shed 0 bases, with 4 bases lying between them. There are 13 residues in the CDR3. Germline values: CDR1 KGHSH, CDR2 LQKENI. The CDR3 DNA follows: TGTGCCAGCTCACGGAGTAGCAATCAGCCCCAGCATTTT. Amino acid sequence: CASSRSSNQPQHF.

This chain links TRBV6-5 with TRBJ1-3; a weak D match, TRBD1 (5 bases). CDR1 and CDR2 (germline): MNHEY, SVGAGI. This CDR3 is 14 amino acids long. V lost 7 bases to trimming and J lost 3 bases, with 13 bases between them. The CDR3 region is CASKRGLDGNTIYF. CDR3 DNA: TGTGCCAGCAAAAGGGGCCTTGATGGAAACACCATATATTTT.

The genes are TRBV19 and TRBJ2-3, with 14 bases lining up with TRBD2. The V segment lost 5 bases and the J segment 2 bases; nucleotides outside the gene matches: 12. Looked up from germline, CDR1 is LNHDA and CDR2 is SQIVND (reference sequence). CDR3 length: 19 residues. The CDR3 is CASSDKGLAGDYYTDTQYF. Here the CDR3 DNA reads TGTGCCAGTAGTGACAAGGGACTAGCGGGAGACTATTACACAGATACGCAGTATTTT.

The genes are TRBV4-3 and TRBJ1-6; possible D gene TRBD1, 5 bases. The CDR3 has 17 residues. Trimming stripped 1 base from V and 0 bases from J, with 10 bases between. From germline, CDR1 is LGHNA and CDR2 YSLEER. The CDR3 nucleotides read TGCGCCAGCAGCCAAGGTGGGGCCGGCTCCTATAATTCACCCCTCCACTTT. As protein: CASSQGGAGSYNSPLHF.